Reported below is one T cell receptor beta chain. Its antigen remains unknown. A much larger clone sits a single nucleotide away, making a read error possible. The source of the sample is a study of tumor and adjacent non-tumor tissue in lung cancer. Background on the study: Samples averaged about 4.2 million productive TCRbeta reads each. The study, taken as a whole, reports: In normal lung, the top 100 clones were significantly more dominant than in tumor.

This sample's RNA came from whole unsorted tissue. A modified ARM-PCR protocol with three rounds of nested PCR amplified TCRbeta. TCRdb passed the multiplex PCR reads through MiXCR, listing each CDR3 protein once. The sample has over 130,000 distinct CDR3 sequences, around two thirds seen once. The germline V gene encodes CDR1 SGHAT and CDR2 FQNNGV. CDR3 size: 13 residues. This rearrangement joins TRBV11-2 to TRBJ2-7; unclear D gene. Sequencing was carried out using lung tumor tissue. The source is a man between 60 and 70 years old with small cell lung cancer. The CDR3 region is CASSANRYYKQYF. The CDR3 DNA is TGTGCCAGCAGCGCCAACAGATACTACAAGCAGTACTTC.